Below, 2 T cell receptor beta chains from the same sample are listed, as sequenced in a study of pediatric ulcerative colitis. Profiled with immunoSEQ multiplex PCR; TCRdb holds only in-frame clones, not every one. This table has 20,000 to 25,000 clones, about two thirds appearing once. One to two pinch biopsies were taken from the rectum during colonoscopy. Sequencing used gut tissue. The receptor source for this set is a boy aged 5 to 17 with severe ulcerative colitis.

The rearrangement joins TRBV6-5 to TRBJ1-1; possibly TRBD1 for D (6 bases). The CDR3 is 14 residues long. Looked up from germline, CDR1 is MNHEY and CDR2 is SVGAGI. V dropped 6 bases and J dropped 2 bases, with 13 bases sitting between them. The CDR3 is CASSHSQGNTEAFF. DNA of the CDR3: TGTGCCAGCAGCCACTCACAGGGAAACACTGAAGCTTTCTTT.

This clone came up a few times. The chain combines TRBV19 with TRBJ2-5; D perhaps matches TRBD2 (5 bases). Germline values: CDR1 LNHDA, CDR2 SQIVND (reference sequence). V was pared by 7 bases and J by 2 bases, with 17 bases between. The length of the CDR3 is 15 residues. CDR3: CASTMSLGRQETQYF. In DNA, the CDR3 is TGTGCCAGTACCATGTCATTGGGGAGACAAGAGACCCAGTACTTC.